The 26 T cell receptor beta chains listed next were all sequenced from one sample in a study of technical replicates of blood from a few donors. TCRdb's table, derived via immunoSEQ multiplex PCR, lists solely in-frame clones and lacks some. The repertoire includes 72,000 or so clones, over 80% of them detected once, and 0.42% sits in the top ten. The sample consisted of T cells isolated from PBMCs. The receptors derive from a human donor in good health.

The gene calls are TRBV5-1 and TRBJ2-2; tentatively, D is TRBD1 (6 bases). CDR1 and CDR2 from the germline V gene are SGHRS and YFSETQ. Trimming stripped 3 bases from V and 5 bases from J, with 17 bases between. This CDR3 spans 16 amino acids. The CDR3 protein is CASSSSGTTGTGELFF. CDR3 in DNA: TGCGCCAGCAGCTCCTCCGGGACAACCGGAACCGGGGAGCTGTTTTTT.

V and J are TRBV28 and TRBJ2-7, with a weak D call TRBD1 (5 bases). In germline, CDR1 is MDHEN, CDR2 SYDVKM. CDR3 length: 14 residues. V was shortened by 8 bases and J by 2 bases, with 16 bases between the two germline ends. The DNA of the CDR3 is TGTGCCAGCCTTGACTTAGACAGCCCCTACGAGCAGTACTTC. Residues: CASLDLDSPYEQYF.

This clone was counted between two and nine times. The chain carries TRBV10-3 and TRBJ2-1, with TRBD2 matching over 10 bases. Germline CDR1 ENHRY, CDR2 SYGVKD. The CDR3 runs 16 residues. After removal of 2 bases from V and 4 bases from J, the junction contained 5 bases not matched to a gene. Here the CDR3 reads CAISEAGLAVYNEQFF. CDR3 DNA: TGTGCCATCAGTGAGGCAGGACTAGCGGTATACAATGAGCAGTTCTTC.

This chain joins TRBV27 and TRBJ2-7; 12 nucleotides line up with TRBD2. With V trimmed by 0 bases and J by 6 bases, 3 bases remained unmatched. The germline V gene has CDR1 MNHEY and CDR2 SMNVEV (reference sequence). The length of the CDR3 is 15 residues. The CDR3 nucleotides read TGTGCCAGCAGTTTATCTCTAGCGGGAGGGGGCGAGCAGTACTTC. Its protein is CASSLSLAGGGEQYF.

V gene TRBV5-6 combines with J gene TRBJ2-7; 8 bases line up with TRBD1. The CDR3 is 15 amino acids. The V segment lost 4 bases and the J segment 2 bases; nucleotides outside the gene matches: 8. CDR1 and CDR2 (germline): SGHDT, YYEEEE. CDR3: CASSRRQGLAYEQYF. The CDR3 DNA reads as TGTGCCAGCAGCCGTAGACAGGGGTTAGCCTACGAGCAGTACTTC.

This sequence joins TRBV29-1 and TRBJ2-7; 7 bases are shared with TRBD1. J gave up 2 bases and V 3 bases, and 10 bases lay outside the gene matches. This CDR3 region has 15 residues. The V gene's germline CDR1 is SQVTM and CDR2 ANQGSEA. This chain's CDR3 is CSVEAENRGPYEQYF. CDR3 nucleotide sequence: TGCAGCGTTGAGGCGGAGAACAGGGGCCCCTACGAGCAGTACTTC.

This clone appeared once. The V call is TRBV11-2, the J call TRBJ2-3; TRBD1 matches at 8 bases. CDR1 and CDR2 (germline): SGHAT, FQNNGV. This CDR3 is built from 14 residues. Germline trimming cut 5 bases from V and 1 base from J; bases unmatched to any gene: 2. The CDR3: CASSRTGRTDTQYF. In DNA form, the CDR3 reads TGTGCCAGCAGCCGGACAGGGCGCACAGATACGCAGTATTTT.

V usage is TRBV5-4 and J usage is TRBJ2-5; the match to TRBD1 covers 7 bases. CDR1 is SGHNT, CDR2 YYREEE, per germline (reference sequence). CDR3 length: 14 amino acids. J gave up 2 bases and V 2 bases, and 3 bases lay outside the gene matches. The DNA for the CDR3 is TGTGCCAGCAGCTTCCGGGACAGTCAAGAGACCCAGTACTTC. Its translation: CASSFRDSQETQYF.

The CDR3 DNA is TGTGCCAGCAAAATTGCAGGGGGAGGCTACGAGCAGTACTTC. It yields the protein CASKIAGGGYEQYF. The V gene is TRBV28, the J gene TRBJ2-7, with D maybe TRBD1 (7 bases). Germline V gene lookup returns CDR1 MDHEN and CDR2 SYDVKM. The CDR3 is made up of 14 amino acids. Trimming shortened V by 7 bases and J by 3 bases, and 16 bases separated the two germline ends.

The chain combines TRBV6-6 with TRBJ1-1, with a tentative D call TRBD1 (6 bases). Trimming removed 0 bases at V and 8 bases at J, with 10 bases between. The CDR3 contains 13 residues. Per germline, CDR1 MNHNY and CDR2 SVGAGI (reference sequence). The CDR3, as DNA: TGTGCCAGCAGTTACTCGACAGGAGAGGAAGCTTTCTTT. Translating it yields CASSYSTGEEAFF.

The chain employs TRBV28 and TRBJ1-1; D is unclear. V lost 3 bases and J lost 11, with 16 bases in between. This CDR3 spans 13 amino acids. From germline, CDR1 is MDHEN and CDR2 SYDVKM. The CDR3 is CASSFASSPSAFF. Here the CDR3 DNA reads TGTGCCAGCAGTTTTGCAAGTAGTCCTTCGGCTTTCTTT.

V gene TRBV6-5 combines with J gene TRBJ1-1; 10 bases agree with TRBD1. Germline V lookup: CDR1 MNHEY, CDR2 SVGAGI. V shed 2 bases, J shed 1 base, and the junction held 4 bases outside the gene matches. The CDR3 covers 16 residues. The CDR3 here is CASSYDRDRGNTEAFF. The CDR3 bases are TGTGCCAGCAGTTACGATAGGGACAGGGGGAACACTGAAGCTTTCTTT.

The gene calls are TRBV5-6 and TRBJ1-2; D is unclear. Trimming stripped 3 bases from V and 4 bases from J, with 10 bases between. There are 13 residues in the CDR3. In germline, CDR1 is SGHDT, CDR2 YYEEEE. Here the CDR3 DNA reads TGTGCCAGCAGCTGGCCGGGAGTCTATGGCTACACCTTC. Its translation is CASSWPGVYGYTF.

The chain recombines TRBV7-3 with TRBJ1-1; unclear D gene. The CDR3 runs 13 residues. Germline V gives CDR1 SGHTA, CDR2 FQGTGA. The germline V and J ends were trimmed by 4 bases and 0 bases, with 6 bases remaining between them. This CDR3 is CASSYSMNTEAFF. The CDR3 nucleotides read TGTGCCAGCAGCTATAGCATGAACACTGAAGCTTTCTTT.

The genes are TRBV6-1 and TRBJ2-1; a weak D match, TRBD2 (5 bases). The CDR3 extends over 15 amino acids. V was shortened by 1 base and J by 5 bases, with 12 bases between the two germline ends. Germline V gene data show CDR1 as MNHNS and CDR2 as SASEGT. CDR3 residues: CASSEDSQRDNEQFF. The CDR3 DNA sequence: TGTGCCAGCAGTGAAGATAGTCAGAGGGACAATGAGCAGTTCTTC.

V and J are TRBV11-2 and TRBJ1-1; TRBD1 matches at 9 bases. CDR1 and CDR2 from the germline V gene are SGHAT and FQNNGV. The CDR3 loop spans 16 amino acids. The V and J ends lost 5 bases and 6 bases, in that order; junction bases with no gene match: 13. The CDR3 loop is CASSPSPGQGKAEAFF. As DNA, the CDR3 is TGTGCCAGCAGCCCCTCACCCGGACAGGGGAAGGCTGAAGCTTTCTTT. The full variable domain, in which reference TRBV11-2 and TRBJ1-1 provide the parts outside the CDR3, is EAGVAQSPRYKIIEKRQSVAFWCNPISGHATLYWYQQILGQGPKLLIQFQNNGVVDDSQLPKDRFSAERLKGVDSTLKIQPAKLEDSAVYLCASSPSPGQGKAEAFFGQGTRLTVV.

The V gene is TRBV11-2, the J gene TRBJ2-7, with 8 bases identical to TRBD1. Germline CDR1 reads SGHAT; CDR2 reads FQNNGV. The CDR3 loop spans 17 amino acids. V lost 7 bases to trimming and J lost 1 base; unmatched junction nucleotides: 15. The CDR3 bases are TGTGCCAGCACCCCACGGCCACAGGGGGTGGTATCCTACGAGCAGTACTTC. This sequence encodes CASTPRPQGVVSYEQYF.

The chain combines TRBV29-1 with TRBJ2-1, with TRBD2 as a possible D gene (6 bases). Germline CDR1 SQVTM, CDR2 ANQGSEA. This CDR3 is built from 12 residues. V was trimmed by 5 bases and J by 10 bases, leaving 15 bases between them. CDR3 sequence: CSVKRVGEEQFF. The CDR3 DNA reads TGCAGCGTTAAGCGGGTAGGGGAGGAGCAGTTCTTC.

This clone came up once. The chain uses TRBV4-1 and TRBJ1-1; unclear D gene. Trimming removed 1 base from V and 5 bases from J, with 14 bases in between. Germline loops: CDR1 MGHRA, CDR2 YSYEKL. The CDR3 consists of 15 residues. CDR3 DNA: TGCGCCAGCAGCCAAGGCGGGCACCGAGGGACTGAAGCTTTCTTT. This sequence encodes CASSQGGHRGTEAFF.

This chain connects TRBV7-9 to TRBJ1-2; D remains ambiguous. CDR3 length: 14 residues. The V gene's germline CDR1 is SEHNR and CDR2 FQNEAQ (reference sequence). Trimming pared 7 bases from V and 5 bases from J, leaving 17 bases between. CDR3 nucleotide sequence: TGTGCCAGCACCCCCTCGGAGGAAGAATATGGCTACACCTTC. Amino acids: CASTPSEEEYGYTF.

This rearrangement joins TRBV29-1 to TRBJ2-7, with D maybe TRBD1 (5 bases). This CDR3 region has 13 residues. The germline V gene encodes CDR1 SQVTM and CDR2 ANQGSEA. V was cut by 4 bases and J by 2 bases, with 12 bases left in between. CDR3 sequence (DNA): TGCAGCGTTGCCGGCGCAGGGACCTACGAGCAGTACTTC. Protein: CSVAGAGTYEQYF.

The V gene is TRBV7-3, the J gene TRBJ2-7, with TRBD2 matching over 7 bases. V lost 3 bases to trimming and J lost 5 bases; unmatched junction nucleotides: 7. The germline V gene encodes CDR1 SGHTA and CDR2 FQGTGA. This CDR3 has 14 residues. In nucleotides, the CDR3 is TGTGCCAGCAGCTTCATTCGGGAGGTCCACGAGCAGTACTTC. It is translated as CASSFIREVHEQYF.

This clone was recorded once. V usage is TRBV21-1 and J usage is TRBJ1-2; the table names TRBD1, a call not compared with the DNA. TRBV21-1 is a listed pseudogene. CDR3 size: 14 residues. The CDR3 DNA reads TGTGCCAGCAGCAAAGGGACAGGGTTGAGTGGCTACACCTTC. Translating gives CASSKGTGLSGYTF.

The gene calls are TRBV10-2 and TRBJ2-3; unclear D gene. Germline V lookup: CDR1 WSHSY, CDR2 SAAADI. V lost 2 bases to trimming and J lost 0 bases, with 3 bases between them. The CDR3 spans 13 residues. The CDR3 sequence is CASSEPSTDTQYF. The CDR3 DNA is TGCGCCAGCAGTGAGCCTAGCACAGATACGCAGTATTTT.

The CDR3 DNA is TGTGCCAGCAGTTTAGCTAGCGCCGGCAGTGGTGAGCAGTTCTTC. Amino acids: CASSLASAGSGEQFF. V gene TRBV27 combines with J gene TRBJ2-1; D perhaps matches TRBD2 (6 bases). From germline, CDR1 is MNHEY and CDR2 SMNVEV (reference sequence). Trimming shortened V by 2 bases and J by 9 bases, and 17 bases separated the two germline ends. The CDR3 runs to 15 residues.

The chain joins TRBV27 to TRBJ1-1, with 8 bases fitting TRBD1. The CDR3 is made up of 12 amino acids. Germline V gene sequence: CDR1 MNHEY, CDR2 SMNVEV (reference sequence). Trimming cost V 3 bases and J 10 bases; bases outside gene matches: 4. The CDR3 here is CASSFLQGVAFF. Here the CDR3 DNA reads TGTGCCAGCAGTTTTTTACAGGGGGTAGCTTTCTTT.